The T cell receptor beta chain under discussion was sequenced for a study of graft-versus-host responses after intestinal transplantation. V trimming: 5 bases; J trimming: 5 bases; junction bases outside the gene matches: 17. CDR1 and CDR2 (germline): SQVTM, ANQGSEA. The CDR3 totals 18 residues. Only in-frame clones appear in the TCRdb table, and some are missing; sequencing was by immunoSEQ multiplex PCR. The repertoire holds some 26,000 clones, with 94% as singletons. The V call is TRBV29-1, the J call TRBJ2-3; 12 positions agree with TRBD2. The sequences come from PBMCs, collected 156 days after intestinal transplant. The receptor was isolated from a human patient who received an intestinal transplant, so some T cells may come from the graft donor. This CDR3 is CSVRGDSLAGGPVDTQYF. The CDR3 region has the DNA TGCAGCGTTCGCGGGGACAGCCTAGCGGGAGGGCCGGTAGATACGCAGTATTTT.